A selection of T cell receptor beta chains follows, all from one sample in a study of beta chain features in type 1 diabetes. TCRdb's copy holds only in-frame clones and misses some; the assay was immunoSEQ multiplex PCR. This table holds 200,000 to 250,000 clones, around 15% found once. Input material: naive CD4+ T cells from blood. These receptor sequences come from a man under 40 with type 1 diabetes. Each CDR3 is given with its conserved first and last residue. Each record gives: J gene, V gene, clone size, D gene, CDR3 protein, CDR3 DNA. The D gene is left open where the match is weak. Clone size, where shown, is once, few, many, or a class for clones that have expanded.

>TRBJ2-1|TRBV7-6|few|TRBD2
CASSLEKGLAGGQYNEQFF
TGTGCCAGCAGCTTAGAAAAGGGACTAGCGGGAGGACAATACAATGAGCAGTTCTTC
>TRBJ2-1|TRBV29-1|few|NA
CSGSTDEQFF
TGCAGCGGGAGCACTGATGAGCAGTTCTTC
>TRBJ2-3|TRBV12-5|NA|NA
CASGLAGTDTQYF
TGTGCTAGTGGTTTGGCCGGCACAGATACGCAGTATTTT
>TRBJ2-7|TRBV6-5|NA|NA
CASSYNPSYEQYF
TGTGCCAGCAGTTATAACCCTTCCTACGAGCAGTACTTC
>TRBJ2-1|TRBV7-2|NA|NA
CASSLAWQVSYNEQFF
TGTGCCAGCAGCTTAGCCTGGCAGGTCTCCTACAATGAGCAGTTCTTC
>TRBJ1-1|TRBV29-1|NA|NA
CSVGGLEGAFF
TGCAGCGTTGGAGGGTTAGAGGGAGCTTTCTTT
>TRBJ2-5|TRBV6-5|few|TRBD1
CASSRDRGETQYF
TGTGCCAGCAGCCGGGACAGGGGAGAGACCCAGTACTTC
>TRBJ2-5|TRBV28|NA|TRBD1
CASSLPQGVETQYF
TGTGCCAGCAGTTTACCGCAGGGGGTGGAGACCCAGTACTTC
>TRBJ1-5|TRBV15|NA|NA
CATSRDPENQPQHF
TGTGCCACCAGCAGAGATCCAGAGAATCAGCCCCAGCATTTT
>TRBJ2-5|TRBV7-9|NA|TRBD1
CASSRDRAETQYF
TGTGCCAGCAGCCGAGACAGGGCGGAGACCCAGTACTTC
>TRBJ2-3|TRBV29-1|few|TRBD2
CSAGLAGGPADTQYF
TGCAGCGCCGGACTAGCGGGAGGGCCCGCAGATACGCAGTATTTT
>TRBJ1-1|TRBV29-1|NA|NA
CSVRGRANTEAFF
TGCAGCGTGAGGGGACGGGCGAACACTGAAGCTTTCTTT
>TRBJ1-2|TRBV15|NA|NA
CATSRRKTVSGANYGYTF
TGTGCCACCAGCAGACGAAAAACGGTTTCAGGAGCCAACTATGGCTACACCTTC
>TRBJ2-2|TRBV5-1|NA|NA
CASSSQDTGELFF
TGCGCCAGCAGCTCGCAGGACACCGGGGAGCTGTTTTTT
>TRBJ2-2|TRBV29-1|few|NA
CSVESQGGELFF
TGCAGCGTTGAAAGTCAGGGCGGGGAGCTGTTTTTT
>TRBJ2-3|TRBV4-3|NA|NA
CASSQGISDTQYF
TGCGCCAGCAGCCAAGGGATTTCAGATACGCAGTATTTT
>TRBJ1-2|TRBV28|few|TRBD1
CASSLSDRGYGYTF
TGTGCCAGCAGTTTGTCGGACAGGGGCTATGGCTACACCTTC
>TRBJ2-1|TRBV10-3|NA|TRBD2
CAISEREGRNEQFF
TGTGCCATCAGTGAACGGGAGGGCCGTAATGAGCAGTTCTTC
>TRBJ1-5|TRBV30|few|NA
CAWSGASSNQPQHF
TGTGCCTGGAGTGGGGCGAGTAGCAATCAGCCCCAGCATTTT
>TRBJ2-6|TRBV29-1|few|NA
CSVDSSGANVLTF
TGCAGCGTTGACAGCTCTGGGGCCAACGTCCTGACTTTC
>TRBJ2-6|TRBV9|NA|NA
CASSVGFYRTASVRANVLTF
TGTGCCAGCAGCGTAGGCTTCTATCGGACGGCTAGCGTCCGGGCCAACGTCCTGACTTTC
>TRBJ2-7|TRBV28|NA|TRBD1
CASSSTGTGPNFDEQYF
TGTGCCAGCAGCTCGACCGGGACAGGGCCAAATTTTGACGAGCAGTACTTC